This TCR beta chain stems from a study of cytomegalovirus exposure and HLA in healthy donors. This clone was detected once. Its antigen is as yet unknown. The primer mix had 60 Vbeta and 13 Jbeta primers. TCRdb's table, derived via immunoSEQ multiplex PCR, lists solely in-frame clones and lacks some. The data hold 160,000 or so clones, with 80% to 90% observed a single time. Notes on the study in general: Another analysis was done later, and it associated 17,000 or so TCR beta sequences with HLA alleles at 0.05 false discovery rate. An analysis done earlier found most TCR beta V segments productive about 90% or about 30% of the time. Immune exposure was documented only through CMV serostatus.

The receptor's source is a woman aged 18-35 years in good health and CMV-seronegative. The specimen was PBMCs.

The CDR3 DNA is TGTGCCAGCAGCGCCACGGGACAGAGAGGGAATGAGCAGTTCTTC. Residues: CASSATGQRGNEQFF. This chain links TRBV9 with TRBJ2-1; 7 positions match TRBD1. V trimming: 3 bases; J trimming: 7 bases; junction bases outside the gene matches: 10. Germline V gives CDR1 SGDLS, CDR2 YYNGEE. CDR3 length equals 15 residues.